The rows below give T cell receptor beta chains drawn from one sample of a study of CD8+ T cells in alopecia areata. Profiling relied on immunoSEQ multiplex PCR, and the TCRdb table lists in-frame clones only, not all of them. The repertoire consists of fewer than 150,000 clones, with roughly 60% occurring once and the leading ten covering nearly 30%. The source material was CD8+ T cells sorted from blood, sampled at week 4, from a patient treated with tofacitinib. The receptors stem from a human donor with alopecia areata. CDR3s include the opening cysteine and the closing phenylalanine or tryptophan. Each record gives: V gene, J gene, clone size, D gene, CDR3 DNA, CDR3 protein. The D gene is left open where the match is weak. Clone size is shown for a subset of rows, as once, few, many or a class of expanded clone.

v_call: TRBV27; j_call: TRBJ2-3; clone_size: few; d_call: NA; cdr3_nt: TGTGCCAGCAGTTTACAGGAGCTGCGACGGGATACGCAGTATTTT; cdr3_aa: CASSLQELRRDTQYF
v_call: TRBV29-1; j_call: TRBJ1-1; clone_size: few; d_call: NA; cdr3_nt: TGCAGCTTAAGATACAGTGCTACTGAAGCTTTCTTT; cdr3_aa: CSLRYSATEAFF
v_call: TRBV19; j_call: TRBJ1-2; clone_size: NA; d_call: NA; cdr3_nt: TGTGCCAGTAGTACAGGGACCGGCTACACCTTC; cdr3_aa: CASSTGTGYTF
v_call: TRBV7-2; j_call: TRBJ1-5; clone_size: few; d_call: NA; cdr3_nt: TGTGCCAGCAGCTTAGTGTGGGGGATAGGTCAGCCCCAGCATTTT; cdr3_aa: CASSLVWGIGQPQHF
v_call: TRBV25-1; j_call: TRBJ2-7; clone_size: NA; d_call: NA; cdr3_nt: TGTGCCAGCAGCAACACCCGGGACACGTCCTACGAGCAGTACTTC; cdr3_aa: CASSNTRDTSYEQYF
v_call: TRBV19; j_call: TRBJ1-5; clone_size: NA; d_call: TRBD1; cdr3_nt: TGTGCCAGTAGTACCGGACAGGCGGGGAGTCAGCCCCAGCATTTT; cdr3_aa: CASSTGQAGSQPQHF
v_call: TRBV29-1; j_call: TRBJ2-7; clone_size: NA; d_call: NA; cdr3_nt: TGCAGCGTTGAAGAGGGACGTGGGGAGCAGTACTTC; cdr3_aa: CSVEEGRGEQYF
v_call: TRBV30; j_call: TRBJ2-3; clone_size: NA; d_call: NA; cdr3_nt: TGTGCCTGGAGCCCGGTTGGAGGGGGAAGGGGAGTCACAGATACGCAGTATTTT; cdr3_aa: CAWSPVGGGRGVTDTQYF
v_call: TRBV6-1; j_call: TRBJ1-2; clone_size: NA; d_call: NA; cdr3_nt: TGTGCCAGCACCTCAGGGGAGCCGAATGGCTACACCTTC; cdr3_aa: CASTSGEPNGYTF
v_call: TRBV7-9; j_call: TRBJ2-5; clone_size: NA; d_call: NA; cdr3_nt: TGTGCCAGCAGCTCCGCCCGACAAGAGACCCAGTACTTC; cdr3_aa: CASSSARQETQYF
v_call: TRBV30; j_call: TRBJ1-1; clone_size: NA; d_call: NA; cdr3_nt: TGTGCCTGGACAGTAGGACCAATGAACACTGAAGCTTTCTTT; cdr3_aa: CAWTVGPMNTEAFF
v_call: TRBV27; j_call: TRBJ2-5; clone_size: NA; d_call: TRBD2; cdr3_nt: TGTGCCAGCAGTTTATCCCTAGCGGGGTTGCAAGAGACCCAGTACTTC; cdr3_aa: CASSLSLAGLQETQYF
v_call: TRBV30; j_call: TRBJ1-2; clone_size: NA; d_call: TRBD1; cdr3_nt: TGTGCCTGGAGTGAAGGGACAGCCTATGGCTACACCTTC; cdr3_aa: CAWSEGTAYGYTF
v_call: TRBV10-3; j_call: TRBJ2-5; clone_size: once; d_call: TRBD2; cdr3_nt: TGTGCCAGCGGGACTAGCGGGGGGCGGCCCCAAGAGACCCAGTACTTC; cdr3_aa: CASGTSGGRPQETQYF
v_call: TRBV9; j_call: TRBJ1-4; clone_size: few; d_call: TRBD1; cdr3_nt: TGTGCCAGCAGCGTAGAGGGGGCGTATAATGAAAAACTGTTTTTT; cdr3_aa: CASSVEGAYNEKLFF
v_call: TRBV30; j_call: TRBJ1-1; clone_size: few; d_call: TRBD1; cdr3_nt: TGTGCCTGGACTGGCGGGACAGGGATCACTGAAGCTTTCTTT; cdr3_aa: CAWTGGTGITEAFF
v_call: TRBV6-5; j_call: TRBJ2-7; clone_size: NA; d_call: TRBD1; cdr3_nt: TGTGCCAGCAGACCGACAGGGGATGAGCAGTACTTC; cdr3_aa: CASRPTGDEQYF
v_call: TRBV30; j_call: TRBJ1-1; clone_size: NA; d_call: NA; cdr3_nt: TGTGCCTTGTCAGGGTTAGAAGGGACTGAAGCTTTCTTT; cdr3_aa: CALSGLEGTEAFF
v_call: TRBV4-1; j_call: TRBJ2-3; clone_size: few; d_call: NA; cdr3_nt: TGCGCCAGCAGCCAAGTTAGGCCAACAGATACGCAGTATTTT; cdr3_aa: CASSQVRPTDTQYF
v_call: TRBV5-6; j_call: TRBJ2-7; clone_size: NA; d_call: TRBD2; cdr3_nt: TGTGCCAGCAGCTTGAGTGGCGGGGGTCAGTACTTC; cdr3_aa: CASSLSGGGQYF
v_call: TRBV27; j_call: TRBJ2-1; clone_size: NA; d_call: NA; cdr3_nt: TGTGCCAGCAAACCGGGGCGAGGATCCTACAATGAGCAGTTCTTC; cdr3_aa: CASKPGRGSYNEQFF
v_call: TRBV7-8; j_call: TRBJ2-5; clone_size: NA; d_call: NA; cdr3_nt: TGTGCCAGCAGCCCCACGATGGAGACCCAGTACTTC; cdr3_aa: CASSPTMETQYF
v_call: TRBV30; j_call: TRBJ1-5; clone_size: few; d_call: NA; cdr3_nt: TGTGCCTGGAGTGAATATAATAGCAATCAGCCCCAGCATTTT; cdr3_aa: CAWSEYNSNQPQHF
v_call: TRBV9; j_call: TRBJ2-3; clone_size: NA; d_call: TRBD2; cdr3_nt: TGTGCCAGCAGCGTAGAGAGTAGCGGGGGCACAGATACGCAGTATTTT; cdr3_aa: CASSVESSGGTDTQYF
v_call: TRBV4-2; j_call: TRBJ2-1; clone_size: NA; d_call: TRBD1; cdr3_nt: TGTGCCAGCAGCCTGGGACAGGGTGGCTACAATGAGCAGTTCTTC; cdr3_aa: CASSLGQGGYNEQFF
v_call: TRBV4-1; j_call: TRBJ2-7; clone_size: NA; d_call: TRBD1; cdr3_nt: TGCGCCAGCAGCCAAGTCGGGACCGGGACAGGGGACGGGGACTACGAGCAGTACTTC; cdr3_aa: CASSQVGTGTGDGDYEQYF
v_call: TRBV29-1; j_call: TRBJ1-4; clone_size: NA; d_call: NA; cdr3_nt: TGCAGCGTTCGGGCAGGGGTAGGGGAAAAACTGTTTTTT; cdr3_aa: CSVRAGVGEKLFF
v_call: TRBV29-1; j_call: TRBJ2-3; clone_size: NA; d_call: TRBD1; cdr3_nt: TGCAGCGTACCGGGACAGAACACAGATACGCAGTATTTT; cdr3_aa: CSVPGQNTDTQYF
v_call: TRBV30; j_call: TRBJ2-7; clone_size: once; d_call: TRBD2; cdr3_nt: TGTGCCTGGAGTAGGCCCCGGGAGGGGACCTACGAGCAGTACTTC; cdr3_aa: CAWSRPREGTYEQYF
v_call: TRBV15; j_call: TRBJ2-1; clone_size: NA; d_call: NA; cdr3_nt: TGTGCCACCAGCACCTCCACTAGTATCCATGAGCAGTTCTTC; cdr3_aa: CATSTSTSIHEQFF
v_call: TRBV7-9; j_call: TRBJ2-1; clone_size: NA; d_call: TRBD1; cdr3_nt: TGTGCCAGCAGCTATTCCGGGACAGACTTTTTGGATGAGCAGTTCTTC; cdr3_aa: CASSYSGTDFLDEQFF
v_call: TRBV6-1; j_call: TRBJ2-7; clone_size: NA; d_call: TRBD1; cdr3_nt: TGTGCCAGCAGTGAGGTTTGGGACAGGGCTAATTACGAGCAGTACTTC; cdr3_aa: CASSEVWDRANYEQYF
v_call: TRBV11-2; j_call: TRBJ2-5; clone_size: once; d_call: TRBD1; cdr3_nt: TGTGCCAGCAGCTCTAGGGGACAGATGCCCCAAGAGACCCAGTACTTC; cdr3_aa: CASSSRGQMPQETQYF
v_call: TRBV29-1; j_call: TRBJ2-7; clone_size: NA; d_call: NA; cdr3_nt: TGCAGCGTTGAAGGGATCTCCTACGAGCAGTACTTC; cdr3_aa: CSVEGISYEQYF
v_call: TRBV29-1; j_call: TRBJ2-5; clone_size: NA; d_call: NA; cdr3_nt: TGCAGCGTTGAAGATGCGGGCCCCCAAGAGACCCAGTACTTC; cdr3_aa: CSVEDAGPQETQYF
v_call: TRBV29-1; j_call: TRBJ2-2; clone_size: few; d_call: NA; cdr3_nt: TGCAGCGTTTATGGGTCCACCGGGGAGCTGTTTTTT; cdr3_aa: CSVYGSTGELFF
v_call: TRBV7-2; j_call: TRBJ2-1; clone_size: NA; d_call: NA; cdr3_nt: TGTGCCAGCAGCTTCACGACCGAAAGGCCTTACAATGAGCAGTTCTTC; cdr3_aa: CASSFTTERPYNEQFF
v_call: TRBV30; j_call: TRBJ1-6; clone_size: NA; d_call: TRBD1; cdr3_nt: TGTGCCTACTACCGTTTGGACAGGGGTTCACCCCTCCACTTT; cdr3_aa: CAYYRLDRGSPLHF
v_call: TRBV30; j_call: TRBJ2-7; clone_size: NA; d_call: NA; cdr3_nt: TGTGCCTGGAGTGTAGAGGATGGACTCTACGAGCAGTACTTC; cdr3_aa: CAWSVEDGLYEQYF
v_call: TRBV4-3; j_call: TRBJ2-7; clone_size: NA; d_call: NA; cdr3_nt: TGCGCCAGCAGCCAAGAATACAGGGCGGTGTTCTACGAGCAGTACTTC; cdr3_aa: CASSQEYRAVFYEQYF
v_call: TRBV15; j_call: TRBJ2-5; clone_size: NA; d_call: NA; cdr3_nt: TGTGCCACCAGCAGAGAGGGAAGGGAGACCCAGTACTTC; cdr3_aa: CATSREGRETQYF
v_call: TRBV18; j_call: TRBJ2-2; clone_size: NA; d_call: NA; cdr3_nt: TGTGCCAGCTCACCCCTTAAGGATGCGAGTTGGGAGCTGTTTTTT; cdr3_aa: CASSPLKDASWELFF
v_call: TRBV30; j_call: TRBJ1-2; clone_size: NA; d_call: NA; cdr3_nt: TGTGCCTGGAGTGAAGGGGTTTGGGGCTTTAACTATGGCTACACCTTC; cdr3_aa: CAWSEGVWGFNYGYTF
v_call: TRBV27; j_call: TRBJ2-7; clone_size: few; d_call: TRBD1; cdr3_nt: TGTGCCAGCAGTCAGCCGGGACAGGGCCTTCTCGAGCAGTACTTC; cdr3_aa: CASSQPGQGLLEQYF
v_call: TRBV7-9; j_call: TRBJ2-7; clone_size: NA; d_call: NA; cdr3_nt: TGTGCCAGCAGCTTTACAGGCAGGGAGACGGCTGGGCCCTACGAGCAGTACTTC; cdr3_aa: CASSFTGRETAGPYEQYF
v_call: TRBV4-1; j_call: TRBJ2-1; clone_size: NA; d_call: NA; cdr3_nt: TGCGCCAGCAGCCCATTGGCGGCGAGGGCCGACAATGAGCAGTTCTTC; cdr3_aa: CASSPLAARADNEQFF
v_call: TRBV6-6; j_call: TRBJ2-7; clone_size: once; d_call: TRBD1; cdr3_nt: TGTGCCAGCAGTTACCTCGGGGACAGGATGTCCTACGAGCAGTACTTC; cdr3_aa: CASSYLGDRMSYEQYF
v_call: TRBV27; j_call: TRBJ2-1; clone_size: few; d_call: TRBD1; cdr3_nt: TGTGCCAGCAGTTTAATAAGGGGGCGGGTGGATGAGCAGTTCTTC; cdr3_aa: CASSLIRGRVDEQFF
v_call: TRBV29-1; j_call: TRBJ2-1; clone_size: NA; d_call: TRBD2; cdr3_nt: TGCAGCGCCCTTGGGACTAGGAGAGAGCAGTTCTTC; cdr3_aa: CSALGTRREQFF
v_call: TRBV25-1; j_call: TRBJ1-6; clone_size: NA; d_call: NA; cdr3_nt: TGTGCCAGCAGTGAGGGGGCCACTTCACCCCTCCACTTT; cdr3_aa: CASSEGATSPLHF
v_call: TRBV14; j_call: TRBJ2-1; clone_size: NA; d_call: NA; cdr3_nt: TGTGCCAGCAGCCCGACGGGGAGCCTCGAGCAGTTCTTC; cdr3_aa: CASSPTGSLEQFF
v_call: TRBV30; j_call: TRBJ1-3; clone_size: NA; d_call: TRBD1; cdr3_nt: TGTGCCTGGACCTTGACAGGGTCCTCTGGAAACACCATATATTTT; cdr3_aa: CAWTLTGSSGNTIYF
v_call: TRBV29-1; j_call: TRBJ2-1; clone_size: few; d_call: NA; cdr3_nt: TGCAGCGCCGGGCCAGGCTTGAGCCACAATGAGCAGTTCTTC; cdr3_aa: CSAGPGLSHNEQFF